This passage covers 5 T cell receptor beta chains from one sample sequenced in a study of technical replicates of blood from a handful of donors. Method: immunoSEQ multiplex PCR; TCRdb's copy keeps in-frame clones and lacks some. The table includes tens of thousands of clones, 85% to 90% detected once. The sample comprised PBMCs. These receptors were taken from a human donor in good health. Some clones in this sample may be carry-over from other donors' samples.

This chain joins TRBV11-2 and TRBJ2-3, with unresolved D. The germline V and J ends were trimmed by 0 bases and 6 bases, with 7 bases remaining between them. Germline-derived CDR1 and CDR2 are SGHAT and FQNNGV. CDR3 length: 13 amino acids. CDR3 bases: TGTGCCAGCAGCTTAGATCTAACCGATACGCAGTATTTT. This codes for CASSLDLTDTQYF.

The genes are TRBV30 and TRBJ2-2; 7 bases agree with TRBD1. The CDR3 consists of 14 residues. Germline V gene data show CDR1 as GTSNPN and CDR2 as SVGIG (reference sequence). The J segment lost 3 bases and the V segment lost 3 bases, leaving 4 bases of the junction unmatched. The chain's CDR3 is CAWRDGTDTGELFF. The CDR3 DNA is TGTGCCTGGAGAGACGGGACAGACACCGGGGAGCTGTTTTTT.

This clone has a single count. The chain is built from TRBV7-2 and TRBJ2-7, with 13 bases matching TRBD2. The germline gives CDR1 SGHTA, CDR2 FQGNSA. The CDR3 length is 16 residues. Trimming at V came to 5 bases and at J to 0 bases, leaving 4 bases not matched to a gene. The CDR3 DNA is TGTGCCAGCAGCCCCACTAGCGGGAGGGCCTCCTACGAGCAGTACTTC. It yields the protein CASSPTSGRASYEQYF.

The chain couples TRBV4-3 to TRBJ2-1, with 7 bases aligning to TRBD2. Germline CDR1 LGHNA, CDR2 YSLEER. There are 15 residues in the CDR3. The J segment lost 0 bases and the V segment lost 3 bases, leaving 2 bases of the junction unmatched. The CDR3 DNA reads as TGCGCCAGCAGCCACGGGGGGAGCTCCTACAATGAGCAGTTCTTC. Its protein product is CASSHGGSSYNEQFF.

The chain carries TRBV7-9 and TRBJ2-1, with a tentative D call TRBD2 (6 bases). CDR3 length equals 16 residues. The V gene lost 5 bases and the J gene lost 6 bases, with 20 bases spanning the gap. Germline V lookup: CDR1 SEHNR, CDR2 FQNEAQ (reference sequence). In DNA, the CDR3 is TGTGCCAGCAGCGAAACCGGGACTTCAACTCCCAATGAGCAGTTCTTC. Translating gives CASSETGTSTPNEQFF.